This T cell receptor (beta chain) was obtained from a study of blood T cell repertoires in COVID-19. Whole-study context: Whether acute or convalescent, the COVID-19 samples came from the United States, Italy and Spain. PBMCs, B-cell-depleted T cells, or T cells provided the cDNA or gDNA that made up the material.

The CDR3 loop spans 12 amino acids. Trimming cost V 3 bases and J 4 bases, with 8 bases left between them. Per the germline V gene, CDR1 is SGHRS and CDR2 is YFSETQ. As handled by the study authors: Amplification of reference gene primers provided the estimated nucleated cell counts. The method was immunoSEQ multiplex PCR; TCRdb's version includes in-frame clones alone and lacks a portion of them. V, J and clone size were drawn from that table, and D and trimming were deduced from the DNA. There are 90,000 to 130,000 clones in the sample; 88% occur only once, and over 2% lies in the top ten. The sequenced sample was peripheral blood. The sequence derives from a human donor in a cohort sampled during active COVID-19. This chain connects TRBV5-1 to TRBJ2-7, with D perhaps TRBD2 (6 bases). In nucleotides, the CDR3 is TGCGCCAGCAGCTCCCGGGGGTACGAGCAGTACTTC. Translated, it gives CASSSRGYEQYF.